This is a list of T cell receptor beta chains from one sample in a study of blood T cell repertoires in COVID-19. Here immunoSEQ multiplex PCR was the method, and the copy in TCRdb shows in-frame clones only, minus some. The sample includes some 200,000 clones, 88% of them seen just once. What was sequenced was peripheral blood. The source of these receptors is a man aged 40-49 years with active or convalescent COVID-19. Both conserved end residues are part of each CDR3. The D gene is left open where the match is weak. Part of the rows lack a size; the others show once, few, many or a class for expanded clones.

TRBV7-2	TRBD1	TRBJ2-3	-	CASSQDRGSTDTQYF	TGTGCCAGCAGCCAGGACAGGGGTTCCACAGATACGCAGTATTTT
TRBV5-6	-	TRBJ2-2	-	CASSSRGGSSGELFF	TGTGCCAGCAGCTCCAGGGGCGGGAGTTCCGGGGAGCTGTTTTTT
TRBV7-2	-	TRBJ2-5	-	CASSSGQYRETQYF	TGTGCCAGCAGCTCCGGACAGTATCGGGAGACCCAGTACTTC
TRBV9	TRBD2	TRBJ2-3	-	CASSVYSGSTRDTQYF	TGTGCCAGCAGCGTATATAGCGGGAGTACCCGAGATACGCAGTATTTT
TRBV4-3	-	TRBJ2-7	-	CASSQGATSQFSEQYF	TGCGCCAGCAGCCAAGGGGCGACTAGTCAGTTCAGCGAGCAGTACTTC
TRBV19	-	TRBJ1-1	-	CASRQNTEAFF	TGTGCCAGTAGACAGAACACTGAAGCTTTCTTT
TRBV19	-	TRBJ1-5	-	CASSRTVYQPQHF	TGTGCCAGTAGTCGGACAGTCTATCAGCCCCAGCATTTT
TRBV5-1	TRBD1	TRBJ2-2	once	CASSRTGINTGELFF	TGCGCCAGCAGCAGGACAGGGATCAACACCGGGGAGCTGTTTTTT
TRBV27	TRBD1	TRBJ2-5	once	CASSWTGLQETQYF	TGTGCCAGCAGTTGGACAGGGTTGCAAGAGACCCAGTACTTC
TRBV11-2	TRBD1	TRBJ1-6	-	CASSFRTGSSSYNSPLHF	TGTGCCAGCAGCTTCCGGACAGGATCGAGCTCCTATAATTCACCCCTCCACTTT
TRBV9	TRBD2	TRBJ2-2	-	CASSVAYGGANTGELFF	TGTGCCAGCAGCGTAGCGTACGGGGGGGCGAACACCGGGGAGCTGTTTTTT
TRBV7-2	-	TRBJ1-2	-	CASSIRTANYGYTF	TGTGCCAGCAGCATCCGGACAGCCAACTATGGCTACACCTTC
TRBV2	TRBD1	TRBJ1-5	-	CASRPDRGAEQPQHF	TGTGCCAGCAGACCCGACAGGGGGGCGGAACAGCCCCAGCATTTT
TRBV12-5	-	TRBJ1-1	-	CASGSTGMGAFF	TGTGCTAGTGGTTCCACAGGGATGGGAGCTTTCTTT
TRBV4-2	TRBD2	TRBJ2-7	-	CASSQLAGMILEQYF	TGTGCCAGCAGCCAACTAGCGGGTATGATCTTGGAGCAGTACTTC
TRBV6-2/TRBV6-3	-	TRBJ2-7	-	CASSYLGAVGPYEQYF	TGTGCCAGCAGTTACCTGGGGGCTGTGGGGCCCTACGAGCAGTACTTC
TRBV27	-	TRBJ2-2	-	CASSFPDRLNTGELFF	TGTGCCAGCAGTTTCCCAGACAGATTAAACACCGGGGAGCTGTTTTTT
TRBV6-1	-	TRBJ1-6	-	CASSEAEPYNSPLHF	TGTGCCAGCAGTGAAGCAGAGCCCTATAATTCACCCCTCCACTTT
TRBV3-1/TRBV3-2	TRBD2	TRBJ2-1	-	CASSQDGTSGRGRYNEQFF	TGTGCCAGCAGCCAAGATGGGACTAGCGGGAGGGGGCGTTACAATGAGCAGTTCTTC
TRBV30	-	TRBJ1-5	-	CAWSVPSGVNQPQHF	TGTGCCTGGAGTGTACCCTCAGGGGTCAATCAGCCCCAGCATTTT
TRBV6-5	TRBD1	TRBJ1-5	-	CASSRTGSYQPQHF	TGTGCCAGCAGCAGGACAGGGTCTTATCAGCCCCAGCATTTT
TRBV2	-	TRBJ1-6	-	CASSGGRHFNSPLHF	TGTGCCAGCAGTGGAGGGAGACATTTTAATTCACCCCTCCACTTT
TRBV11-2	-	TRBJ2-7	-	CASSSTSGDSPTYEQYF	TGTGCCAGCAGCTCAACCTCCGGGGACTCGCCGACCTACGAGCAGTACTTC
TRBV4-2	-	TRBJ2-1	-	CASSQVASVNSYNEQFF	TGTGCCAGCAGCCAAGTGGCATCAGTTAACTCCTACAATGAGCAGTTCTTC
TRBV7-3	TRBD1	TRBJ1-2	-	CASSLITGAGYTF	TGTGCCAGCAGCTTAATAACAGGGGCGGGCTACACCTTC
TRBV9	-	TRBJ1-5	-	CASSVDSGPSQPQHF	TGTGCCAGCAGCGTGGACTCCGGGCCTAGTCAGCCCCAGCATTTT
TRBV6-5	TRBD1	TRBJ1-1	-	CASSYSGQGHTEAFF	TGTGCCAGCAGTTACTCGGGACAGGGCCACACTGAAGCTTTCTTT
TRBV5-1	-	TRBJ2-7	-	CASSPGDISSYEQYF	TGTGCCAGCAGCCCAGGGGACATAAGCTCCTACGAGCAGTACTTC
TRBV5-1	TRBD1	TRBJ2-7	-	CASSGTGAYEQYF	TGCGCCAGCAGCGGGACAGGGGCCTACGAGCAGTACTTC
TRBV5-1	-	TRBJ2-3	once	CASSFSQSTDTQYF	TGCGCCAGCAGCTTCTCGCAGAGCACAGATACGCAGTATTTT
TRBV19	TRBD2	TRBJ2-2	-	CASTWTSGITGELFF	TGTGCCAGTACCTGGACTAGCGGAATCACCGGGGAGCTGTTTTTT
TRBV19	TRBD2	TRBJ2-4	-	CASSIGQGGFFGNIQYF	TGTGCCAGTAGTATCGGCCAGGGAGGGTTTTTTGGAAACATTCAGTACTTC
TRBV6-5	-	TRBJ1-1	-	CASRSLGQMNTEAFF	TGTGCCAGCCGGTCACTGGGACAAATGAACACTGAAGCTTTCTTT
TRBV19	TRBD1	TRBJ1-5	-	CASSIMGQGIYSNQPQHF	TGTGCCAGTAGTATTATGGGACAGGGCATATATAGCAATCAGCCCCAGCATTTT
TRBV11-3	-	TRBJ2-1	-	CASSLVRAYNEQFF	TGTGCCAGCAGCTTAGTCAGGGCCTACAATGAGCAGTTCTTC
TRBV9	-	TRBJ1-2	-	CASAKEGYGYTF	TGTGCCAGCGCCAAGGAGGGTTATGGCTACACCTTC
TRBV28	TRBD1	TRBJ1-5	once	CASSFRQGKSNQPQHF	TGTGCCAGCAGTTTCCGACAGGGGAAAAGCAATCAGCCCCAGCATTTT
TRBV28	-	TRBJ1-4	-	CASRTGGTNEKLFF	TGTGCCAGCAGAACCGGGGGGACTAATGAAAAACTGTTTTTT
TRBV6-5	-	TRBJ1-5	-	CASSPTYDQPQHF	TGTGCCAGCAGTCCAACATACGATCAGCCCCAGCATTTT
TRBV21-1	-	TRBJ2-7	once	CASSNLSGQITYEQYF	TGTGCCAGCAGCAATTTGAGCGGACAGATCACCTACGAGCAGTACTTC
TRBV4-1	TRBD1	TRBJ2-7	-	CASSQGFTGGYEQYF	TGCGCCAGCAGCCAAGGTTTCACAGGGGGATACGAGCAGTACTTC
TRBV28	-	TRBJ2-7	-	CASNHRNREGYEQYF	TGTGCCAGCAACCATCGCAACAGGGAGGGCTACGAGCAGTACTTC
TRBV19	TRBD1	TRBJ1-2	-	CASSGRTGNGYTF	TGTGCCAGTAGTGGACGGACAGGGAATGGCTACACCTTC
TRBV7-9	TRBD1	TRBJ2-7	-	CASSLVPTGAYEQYF	TGTGCCAGCAGCTTAGTCCCGACAGGGGCCTACGAGCAGTACTTC
TRBV27	TRBD2	TRBJ2-7	few	CASGTSGYEQYF	TGTGCCAGTGGGACTAGCGGGTACGAGCAGTACTTC
TRBV2	TRBD1	TRBJ1-6	-	CASRNDRGDNSPLHF	TGTGCCAGCAGGAACGACAGGGGGGATAATTCACCCCTCCACTTT
TRBV10-3	TRBD2	TRBJ2-7	-	CAIGLALGEQYF	TGTGCCATCGGACTAGCGCTTGGCGAGCAGTACTTC
TRBV6-6	TRBD1	TRBJ1-6	-	CASSRQGEDSPLHF	TGTGCCAGCAGCCGACAGGGGGAAGATTCACCCCTCCACTTT
TRBV7-9	-	TRBJ1-4	-	CASSSPGHRGSNEKLFF	TGTGCCAGCAGCTCACCGGGACACCGGGGTTCTAATGAAAAACTGTTTTTT
TRBV28	TRBD1	TRBJ1-4	-	CASSFYRGQANEKLFF	TGTGCCAGCAGTTTCTACAGGGGGCAAGCTAATGAAAAACTGTTTTTT
TRBV6-2/TRBV6-3	TRBD1	TRBJ1-2	once	CASSYSKGQGPLYGYTF	TGTGCCAGCAGTTACTCGAAGGGACAGGGCCCCCTCTATGGCTACACCTTC
TRBV4-1	TRBD2	TRBJ2-5	-	CASSQDFADRRGGGETQYF	TGCGCCAGCAGCCAAGATTTCGCTGATCGGCGGGGGGGCGGAGAGACCCAGTACTTC
TRBV5-4	-	TRBJ1-1	-	CASSFQGGFTEAFF	TGTGCCAGCAGCTTCCAAGGAGGGTTCACTGAAGCTTTCTTT
TRBV7-9	TRBD1	TRBJ1-1	-	CASRDRGKGGTEAFF	TGTGCCAGCAGAGACAGGGGGAAAGGGGGCACTGAAGCTTTCTTT
TRBV28	-	TRBJ2-5	-	CASSPRSFSSQETQYF	TGTGCCAGCAGTCCCCGGAGTTTTAGCAGCCAAGAGACCCAGTACTTC
TRBV5-1	-	TRBJ1-3	-	CASSLTSQGGNTIYF	TGCGCCAGCAGCTTAACATCCCAGGGGGGAAACACCATATATTTT
TRBV6-2/TRBV6-3	-	TRBJ2-4	-	CASSYFGLGDIQYF	TGTGCCAGCAGTTACTTTGGCCTCGGGGACATTCAGTACTTC
TRBV30	-	TRBJ2-7	once	CAWSSGHSLYEQYF	TGTGCCTGGAGTTCCGGACACAGCCTCTACGAGCAGTACTTC
TRBV6-2/TRBV6-3	-	TRBJ1-4	once	CASSQGATNEKLFF	TGTGCCAGCAGCCAGGGAGCAACTAATGAAAAACTGTTTTTT
TRBV10-3	-	TRBJ1-4	-	CAISESRTVPEKLFF	TGTGCCATCAGTGAGTCTCGAACGGTACCTGAAAAACTGTTTTTT